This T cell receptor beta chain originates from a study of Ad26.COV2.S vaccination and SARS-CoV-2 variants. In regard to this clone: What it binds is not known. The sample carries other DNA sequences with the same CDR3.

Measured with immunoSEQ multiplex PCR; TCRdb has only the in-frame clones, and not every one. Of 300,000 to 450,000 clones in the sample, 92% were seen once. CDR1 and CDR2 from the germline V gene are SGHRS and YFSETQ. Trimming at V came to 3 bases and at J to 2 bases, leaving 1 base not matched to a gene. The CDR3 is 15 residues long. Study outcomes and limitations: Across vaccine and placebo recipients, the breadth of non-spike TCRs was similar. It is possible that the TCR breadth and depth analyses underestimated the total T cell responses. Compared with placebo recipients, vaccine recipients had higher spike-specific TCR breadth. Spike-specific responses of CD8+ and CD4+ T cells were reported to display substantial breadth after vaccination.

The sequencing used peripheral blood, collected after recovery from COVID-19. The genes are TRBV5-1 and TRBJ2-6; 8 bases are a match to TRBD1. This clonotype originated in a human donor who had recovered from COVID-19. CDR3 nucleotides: TGCGCCAGCAGCTCGACAGGGGCTGGGGCCAACGTCCTGACTTTC. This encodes CASSSTGAGANVLTF.